The source of this TCR beta chain is a study of metastatic and nonmetastatic thyroid tumors. Study details: Repertoire comparisons spanned blood and tumor or nodule tissue from malignant and benign thyroid patients.

Before thyroid surgery, none of the patients had received any treatment. General study points: It was reported that TCR beta diversity was significantly higher in malignant thyroid tumors than benign nodules, in blood and tumor.

Trimming shortened V by 6 bases and J by 8 bases, and 15 bases separated the two germline ends. The CDR3 covers 13 residues. CDR1 SGHDT and CDR2 YYEEEE come from the germline V gene. Methods used by the authors: CDR3 was compared across clinicopathological groups, and the resulting differences were used to build a distant-metastasis classifier for papillary thyroid cancer. TCRdb re-clonotyped the PCR reads via MiXCR. TCRdb's processing, not the study's, gives the V and J calls here. The sample lists about 53,000 clones; approximately 22% were seen once. Note on this clone: Its antigen remains unknown.

The chain links TRBV5-6 to TRBJ2-4, with D tentatively TRBD1 or TRBD2 (7 bases each). The receptor was derived from a female donor with papillary thyroid cancer or a benign thyroid nodule (not recorded which). Some clones in this sample may be carry-over from other donors' samples. The material sequenced was blood. CDR3 nucleotides: TGTGCCAGCAACAGGGGAGGGCAGTACATTCAGTACTTC. This translates into CASNRGGQYIQYF.